This is a list of T cell receptor beta chains from one sample in a study of PD-1 blockade in classical Hodgkin lymphoma. TCRdb keeps only in-frame clones here, not all; method: immunoSEQ multiplex PCR. The table shows 25,000 to 35,000 clones, with under 70% occurring only once. Material: peripheral blood mononuclear cells (PBMCs), obtained before the second cycle of nivolumab. Receptor source: a human donor with classical Hodgkin lymphoma. Both conserved end residues are part of each CDR3. A D gene is named only where the DNA matches it firmly. A row's size may be missing; if present it is once, few, many or a size class.

len	d_gene	abundance	v_gene	j_gene	CDR3nt	CDR3aa
13	TRBD2	.	TRBV5-1	TRBJ2-5	TGCGCCAGCAGGCGGGGGGGCGAAGAGACCCAGTACTTC	CASRRGGEETQYF
16	.	.	TRBV5-6	TRBJ1-1	TGTGCCAGCAGCTTGGTAACAGGGCTGCTGAACACTGAAGCTTTCTTT	CASSLVTGLLNTEAFF
12	.	few	TRBV18	TRBJ1-1	TGTGCCAGCTCACCCGAGACGGCTGAAGCTTTCTTT	CASSPETAEAFF
13	.	.	TRBV5-8	TRBJ2-5	TGTGCCAGCAGCTACCGTCCGGGAGAGACCCAGTACTTC	CASSYRPGETQYF
14	.	.	TRBV30	TRBJ2-2	TGTGCCTCTCCGGGGGCCGCGAACACCGGGGAGCTGTTTTTT	CASPGAANTGELFF
16	.	few	TRBV15	TRBJ1-2	TGTGCCACCAGCGCCGCGGGGGACACTCCTAACTATGGCTACACCTTC	CATSAAGDTPNYGYTF
16	TRBD2	.	TRBV5-6	TRBJ2-5	TGTGCCAGCAGCTTTTATCGGGGGGGCCTGGCGGAGACCCAGTACTTC	CASSFYRGGLAETQYF
15	.	once	TRBV7-9	TRBJ2-2	TGTGCCAGCAGCCACAGAATGGGTTCTTACGGGGAGCTGTTTTTT	CASSHRMGSYGELFF
15	.	few	TRBV19	TRBJ1-1	TGTGCCAGTAGTATCCCGCCAGGGGAGAACACTGAAGCTTTCTTT	CASSIPPGENTEAFF
14	.	few	TRBV7-9	TRBJ1-2	TGTGCCAGCAGCCCCGTAGCCGCCCCGGGTAGCTACACCTTC	CASSPVAAPGSYTF
13	.	.	TRBV18	TRBJ2-7	TGTGCCAGCTCACCACCGCAAGGAAACGAGCAGTACTTC	CASSPPQGNEQYF
15	.	.	TRBV10-3	TRBJ1-6	TGTGCCATCAGTGAGTCGCTCTGGGGGGGGCTTCCCATCCACTTT	CAISESLWGGLPIHF
13	.	.	TRBV27	TRBJ1-4	TGTGCCAGCAGTCGGGAAAGGCAGGAAAAACTGTTTTTT	CASSRERQEKLFF
14	.	.	TRBV7-2	TRBJ1-5	TGTGCCAGCAGCTTAAATCTGGGCAATCAGCCCCAGCATTTT	CASSLNLGNQPQHF
15	.	.	TRBV21-1	TRBJ2-7	TGTGCCAGCAGGGAAACAGGGGGCCGTTCCTACGAGCAGTACTTC	CASRETGGRSYEQYF
13	.	.	TRBV5-1	TRBJ1-2	TGCGCCAGCAGCTTGGGCCAGGGTGGCGGCTACACCTTC	CASSLGQGGGYTF
14	.	.	TRBV13	TRBJ1-1	TGTGCCAGCAGCCCCGGGACCCGGGGCACTGAAGCTTTCTTT	CASSPGTRGTEAFF
19	TRBD2	few	TRBV7-2	TRBJ2-1	TGTGCCAGCAGCTTAGCGGGGACTAGCGGGGGGAGGACCTACAATGAGCAGTTCTTC	CASSLAGTSGGRTYNEQFF
12	.	.	TRBV28	TRBJ1-5	TGTGCCAGCAGTTTGGGCCATCAGCCCCAGCATTTT	CASSLGHQPQHF
16	.	.	TRBV5-1	TRBJ2-2	TGCGCCAGCAGCTTGGTGAGCGGGTCGAACACCGGGGAGCTGTTTTTT	CASSLVSGSNTGELFF
13	.	.	TRBV10-3	TRBJ1-2	TGTGCCATCAGTGAGCATCCTTATAAAGGCTACACCTTC	CAISEHPYKGYTF
14	.	.	TRBV6-1	TRBJ1-6	TGTGCCAGCGCGACAGGTACCACTGATTCACCCCTCCACTTT	CASATGTTDSPLHF
16	.	.	TRBV9	TRBJ2-1	TGTGCCAGCAGCGTTTTCGTAGAGGGGTCCTACAATGAGCAGTTCTTC	CASSVFVEGSYNEQFF
16	.	.	TRBV18	TRBJ2-6	TGTGCCAGCTCACCACCCGTCCGCTCTGGGGCCAACGTCCTGACTTTC	CASSPPVRSGANVLTF
16	.	.	TRBV5-1	TRBJ1-3	TGCGCCAGCAGCTTGGCCGTAGGGAGCTCTGGAAACACCATATATTTT	CASSLAVGSSGNTIYF
13	.	.	TRBV7-2	TRBJ1-1	TGTGCCAGCAGCCGCACAGGTGTCACTGAAGCTTTCTTT	CASSRTGVTEAFF
15	.	.	TRBV19	TRBJ1-1	TGTGCCAGTAGTATAGATGGACAGATGAACACTGAAGCTTTCTTT	CASSIDGQMNTEAFF
13	TRBD2	.	TRBV2	TRBJ2-5	TGTGCCAGCTCGGGGGGGCGTGGAGAGACCCAGTACTTC	CASSGGRGETQYF
15	.	.	TRBV9	TRBJ2-3	TGTGCCAGCAGCGTAGAGCAGGGACGCACAGATACGCAGTATTTT	CASSVEQGRTDTQYF
13	.	.	TRBV4-3	TRBJ2-2	TGCGCCAGCAGCCAGGAAAGGGTGGGGGAGCTGTTTTTT	CASSQERVGELFF
15	TRBD2	.	TRBV6-5	TRBJ2-7	TGTGCCAGCAGAGATCTAGCGGGGGGTTTCTACGAGCAGTACTTC	CASRDLAGGFYEQYF
14	TRBD1	.	TRBV9	TRBJ1-2	TGTGCCAGCAGCGCCCAGGGGGCTCTCTATGGCTACACCTTC	CASSAQGALYGYTF
16	TRBD2	.	TRBV11-1	TRBJ2-3	TGTGCCAGCAGCTGGACTAGCGGGGCCGCACCAGATACGCAGTATTTT	CASSWTSGAAPDTQYF
16	.	.	TRBV5-4	TRBJ1-4	TGTGCCAGCAGCCCGGGGGTCGGTGCAACTAATGAAAAACTGTTTTTT	CASSPGVGATNEKLFF
14	.	few	TRBV6-5	TRBJ1-4	TGTGCCAGCAGTTATCAACACACAGGTGAAAAACTGTTTTTT	CASSYQHTGEKLFF
17	TRBD1	.	TRBV15	TRBJ2-7	TGTGCCACCAGCAGAGATCTTGGGACAGGGTGGAACTACGAGCAGTACTTC	CATSRDLGTGWNYEQYF
15	TRBD1	few	TRBV7-2	TRBJ2-3	TGTGCCAGCCTCCGTGACAGGGGAGGCACAGATACGCAGTATTTT	CASLRDRGGTDTQYF
16	.	.	TRBV28	TRBJ1-2	TGTGCCAGCAGCTCTACGAGGGGGGACACGGTCTATGGCTACACCTTC	CASSSTRGDTVYGYTF
18	.	.	TRBV15	TRBJ1-2	TGTGCCACCAGCAGAGATTTCCCAGCGGAGGAGACCCTCTATGGCTACACCTTC	CATSRDFPAEETLYGYTF
16	.	few	TRBV7-9	TRBJ1-2	TGTGCCAGCAGCTCGAGGGCCCAGACCCTTAACTATGGCTACACCTTC	CASSSRAQTLNYGYTF
14	.	.	TRBV5-1	TRBJ1-4	TGCGCCAGCAGCTTGAGCGCGGCTAATGAAAAACTGTTTTTT	CASSLSAANEKLFF
16	TRBD2	.	TRBV27	TRBJ2-7	TGTGCCAGCAGTTTTATAGTAGCGGGGGGGAGCTGCGAGCAGTACTTC	CASSFIVAGGSCEQYF
15	.	once	TRBV7-8	TRBJ1-5	TGTGCCAGCAGCTTAAACGAACAGCGCAATCAGCCCCAGCATTTT	CASSLNEQRNQPQHF
14	.	.	TRBV5-5	TRBJ1-1	TGTGCCAGCAGCTTCCCCACACCGAACACTGAAGCTTTCTTT	CASSFPTPNTEAFF
16	TRBD2	.	TRBV25-1	TRBJ2-3	TGTGCCAGCAGTGAATGGACTAGCGGTTACACAGATACGCAGTATTTT	CASSEWTSGYTDTQYF